Shown below are 26 T cell receptor beta chains from a single sample sequenced in a study of blood T cell repertoires in COVID-19. The table came from immunoSEQ multiplex PCR; TCRdb's copy has only in-frame clones and leaves some out. This table has some 260,000 clones, roughly 86% appearing once. Sequencing used peripheral blood. These TCRs come from a woman aged 25 to 45 with acute or convalescent COVID-19.

The J gene is TRBJ1-2, the V gene TRBV2; D perhaps matches TRBD1 (5 bases). Trimming shortened V by 3 bases and J by 6 bases, and 14 bases separated the two germline ends. The length of the CDR3 is 14 residues. CDR1 is SNHLY and CDR2 is FYNNEI in the germline V gene. CDR3 sequence (DNA): TGTGCCAGCAGTGACGGGCCAGGGATTGATGGCTACACCTTC. It yields the protein CASSDGPGIDGYTF. Supplemented by reference TRBV2 and TRBJ1-2, the full variable domain reads EPEVTQTPSHQVTQMGQEVILRCVPISNHLYFYWYRQILGQKVEFLVSFYNNEISEKSEIFDDQFSVERPDGSNFTLKIRSTKLEDSAMYFCASSDGPGIDGYTFGSGTRLTVV.

This clone was observed a handful of times. This sequence joins TRBV5-6 and TRBJ1-2, with 10 bases identical to TRBD1. CDR3 length: 17 amino acids. With V trimmed by 1 base and J by 2 bases, 8 bases remained unmatched. The germline V gene encodes CDR1 SGHDT and CDR2 YYEEEE. The CDR3 here is CASSLRRTGGFNYGYTF. The CDR3 nucleotides are TGTGCCAGCAGCTTGAGGAGGACAGGGGGTTTCAACTATGGCTACACCTTC.

This chain links TRBV2 with TRBJ2-5; possibly TRBD2 for D (5 bases). Per the germline V gene, CDR1 is SNHLY and CDR2 is FYNNEI. CDR3 size: 15 residues. V was cut by 5 bases and J by 0 bases, with 13 bases left in between. The CDR3 DNA sequence: TGTGCCAGCAGTACAGCGGTCGGGGACCAAGAGACCCAGTACTTC. It specifies CASSTAVGDQETQYF.

The chain uses TRBV25-1 and TRBJ2-1, with 7 bases aligning to TRBD2. This CDR3 comprises 13 residues. From germline, CDR1 is MGHDK and CDR2 SYGVNS. Losses at the gene ends were 6 bases for V and 4 bases for J; bases not matched to a gene: 3. The CDR3 here is CASSASGYNEQFF. DNA of the CDR3: TGTGCCAGCAGCGCTAGCGGTTACAATGAGCAGTTCTTC.

The chain couples TRBV29-1 to TRBJ1-4, with D perhaps matching TRBD1 (6 bases). This CDR3 region has 13 residues. From germline, CDR1 is SQVTM and CDR2 ANQGSEA. V was pared by 6 bases and J by 6 bases, with 14 bases between. CDR3 amino acids: CSVADSLHEKLFF. The CDR3 nucleotides read TGCAGCGTGGCGGACAGCCTCCATGAAAAACTGTTTTTT.

The chain uses TRBV5-4 and TRBJ2-1; 12 nucleotides line up with TRBD2. This CDR3 comprises 18 residues. V shed 0 bases and J 2 bases; nucleotides not matched to a gene: 6. Per the germline V gene, CDR1 is SGHNT and CDR2 is YYREEE (reference sequence). CDR3 amino acids: CASSLGLAGAGAYNEQFF. CDR3 nucleotides: TGTGCCAGCAGCTTGGGACTAGCGGGAGCGGGCGCCTACAATGAGCAGTTCTTC.

The chain recombines TRBV6-2 or TRBV6-3 with TRBJ1-5, with 11 nucleotides matching TRBD1. CDR3 length: 17 residues. The germline V gene has CDR1 MNHEY and CDR2 SVGEGT. V trimming: 5 bases; J trimming: 2 bases; junction bases outside the gene matches: 8. CDR3 region: CASSHMGTGGGNQPQHF. In DNA form, the CDR3 reads TGTGCCAGCAGTCACATGGGGACAGGGGGTGGCAATCAGCCCCAGCATTTT.

J is TRBJ2-3 and V is TRBV3-1 (or the pseudogene TRBV3-2); D perhaps matches TRBD1 (6 bases). The ends were cut back, 4 bases at V and 0 bases at J, with 14 bases in the middle. In germline, CDR1 is LGHDT, CDR2 YNNKEL (reference sequence). This CDR3 contains 16 residues. The CDR3 sequence: CASSRRDRFSTDTQYF. In DNA form, the CDR3 reads TGTGCCAGCAGCCGGAGAGACAGGTTTAGCACAGATACGCAGTATTTT.

The gene calls are TRBV7-2 and TRBJ1-1; maybe TRBD1 (5 bases). CDR3 length: 12 residues. V shed 5 bases and J shed 7 bases, with 11 bases lying between them. Per the germline V gene, CDR1 is SGHTA and CDR2 is FQGNSA. The CDR3 nucleotides read TGTGCCAGCAGCCCCCAGGGCGTTGAAGCTTTCTTT. Amino acids: CASSPQGVEAFF.

The chain is built from TRBV6-5 and TRBJ1-2; tentative D call: TRBD1 (5 bases). Per germline, CDR1 MNHEY and CDR2 SVGAGI. The V end lost 2 bases, the J end lost 7 bases, and 14 bases lay between the germline ends. This CDR3 contains 14 residues. CDR3 residues: CASSYGSGVGGYTF. Here the CDR3 DNA reads TGTGCCAGCAGTTACGGTTCGGGGGTCGGTGGCTACACCTTC.

This chain connects TRBV7-6 to TRBJ2-2; 9 nucleotides agree with TRBD2. Germline loops: CDR1 SGHVS, CDR2 FNYEAQ. V shed 3 bases and J 4 bases; nucleotides not matched to a gene: 3. The CDR3 extends over 15 amino acids. CDR3 sequence (DNA): TGTGCCAGCAGCTTTTCTAGCGGGACCACCGGGGAGCTGTTTTTT. Amino acids: CASSFSSGTTGELFF.

The chain has TRBV27 and TRBJ2-1, with TRBD2 identical over 16 bases. Germline V lookup: CDR1 MNHEY, CDR2 SMNVEV (reference sequence). This CDR3 has 17 residues. Germline trimming cut 7 bases from V and 6 bases from J; bases unmatched to any gene: 9. The CDR3, as DNA: TGTGCCAGCATCCCCCGTGGGACTAGCGGGAGGGGCAATGAGCAGTTCTTC. This gives the protein CASIPRGTSGRGNEQFF.

This chain links TRBV25-1 with TRBJ1-6, with TRBD1 identical over 9 bases. The CDR3 consists of 15 residues. Trimming took 5 bases from V and 9 from J; bases not matched to a gene: 8. In germline, CDR1 is MGHDK, CDR2 SYGVNS. CDR3 amino acids: CASSRQGEVGSPLHF. CDR3 coding DNA: TGTGCCAGCAGTAGACAGGGGGAAGTAGGTTCACCCCTCCACTTT. Combining the CDR3 with reference TRBV25-1 and TRBJ1-6 gives the whole variable domain EADIYQTPRYLVIGTGKKITLECSQTMGHDKMYWYQQDPGMELHLIHYSYGVNSTEKGDLSSESTVSRIRTEHFPLTLESARPSHTSQYLCASSRQGEVGSPLHFGNGTRLTVT.

The rearrangement links TRBV19 to TRBJ2-5, with D uncertain. Trimming cost V 1 base and J 5 bases, with 5 bases left between them. Per germline, CDR1 LNHDA and CDR2 SQIVND (reference sequence). The CDR3 is 12 amino acids. The CDR3: CASSIASETQYF. Here the CDR3 DNA reads TGTGCCAGTAGTATAGCGAGCGAGACCCAGTACTTC.

The rearrangement joins TRBV4-1 to TRBJ1-2, with D tentatively TRBD1 (5 bases). This CDR3 has 19 residues. Per germline, CDR1 MGHRA and CDR2 YSYEKL. V lost 1 base and J 1 base, leaving 22 bases between the germline ends. The CDR3 loop reads CASSQVGGKGREGNYGYTF. The CDR3 coding sequence is TGCGCCAGCAGCCAAGTTGGGGGAAAGGGGAGGGAGGGTAACTATGGCTACACCTTC.

The V and J genes are TRBV18 and TRBJ2-7; D might be TRBD1 (5 bases). The CDR3 is made up of 15 amino acids. V lost 2 bases and J lost 7, with 18 bases in between. Looked up from germline, CDR1 is KGHSH and CDR2 is LQKENI. Here the CDR3 DNA reads TGTGCCAGCTCACCAGGACAATCGACTCTGGGGGAGCAGTACTTC. Amino acid sequence: CASSPGQSTLGEQYF.

V is TRBV5-1 and J is TRBJ2-1; 11 bases fit TRBD1. Germline CDR1 SGHRS, CDR2 YFSETQ. This CDR3 has 15 residues. The trim removed 4 bases at V and 5 bases at J, leaving 5 bases unmatched. The CDR3 sequence: CASSGGQGANNEQFF. The CDR3 DNA is TGCGCCAGCAGCGGTGGACAGGGGGCGAACAATGAGCAGTTCTTC.

The chain combines TRBV10-1 with TRBJ2-5, with 11 bases fitting TRBD2. CDR1 and CDR2 from the germline V gene are WNHNN and SYGVQD (reference sequence). V was pared by 3 bases and J by 10 bases, with 4 bases of the junction left unmatched. This CDR3 region has 13 residues. The chain's CDR3 is CASSDQGLAGQYF. CDR3 nucleotide sequence: TGCGCCAGCAGTGACCAAGGACTAGCGGGCCAGTACTTC.

V is TRBV19 and J is TRBJ1-5, with D perhaps TRBD1 (5 bases). V lost 4 bases to trimming and J lost 5 bases, with 15 bases between them. The germline V gene has CDR1 LNHDA and CDR2 SQIVND (reference sequence). The CDR3 extends over 15 amino acids. CDR3 DNA: TGTGCCAGTAGTAATCCCAGGGCGGTTGATCAGCCCCAGCATTTT. It codes for CASSNPRAVDQPQHF.

The chain combines TRBV9 with TRBJ2-3; 8 bases line up with TRBD2. The CDR3 is made up of 13 amino acids. CDR1 is SGDLS and CDR2 is YYNGEE in the germline V gene. Trimming cost V 7 bases and J 1 base; bases outside gene matches: 2. The CDR3 is CASATSGTDTQYF. The CDR3, as DNA: TGTGCCAGCGCGACTAGCGGCACAGATACGCAGTATTTT.

The genes are TRBV6-2 or TRBV6-3 and TRBJ2-3; the D gene is possibly TRBD2 (6 bases). Looked up from germline, CDR1 is MNHEY and CDR2 is SVGEGT. V lost 3 bases and J lost 7, with 8 bases in between. The CDR3 is made up of 12 amino acids. The CDR3 DNA reads as TGTGCCAGCAGTTATGGAGGGAATACGCAGTATTTT. Translated, it gives CASSYGGNTQYF.

J is TRBJ1-2 and V is TRBV15, with D possibly matching TRBD1 (6 bases). There are 15 residues in the CDR3. Germline values: CDR1 LNHNV, CDR2 YYDKDF (reference sequence). The V end lost 0 bases, the J end lost 8 bases, and 16 bases lay between the germline ends. As DNA, the CDR3 is TGTGCCACCAGCAGAGAAATACAGGGCTCGGGGGGCTACACCTTC. As protein: CATSREIQGSGGYTF. The full variable domain, its missing parts supplied by reference TRBV15 and TRBJ1-2, is DAMVIQNPRYQVTQFGKPVTLSCSQTLNHNVMYWYQQKSSQAPKLLFHYYDKDFNNEADTPDNFQSRRPNTSFCFLDIRSPGLGDTAMYLCATSREIQGSGGYTFGSGTRLTVV.

In its sample, this clone was seen a few times. The rearrangement links TRBV7-9 to TRBJ1-6; D is uncertain. Trimming shortened V by 4 bases and J by 6 bases, and 16 bases separated the two germline ends. Germline V gene sequence: CDR1 SEHNR, CDR2 FQNEAQ (reference sequence). This CDR3 is built from 16 residues. The CDR3 DNA sequence: TGTGCCAGCAGCTCCCGAGCGATTTCCCGTAATTCACCCCTCCACTTT. Residues: CASSSRAISRNSPLHF. Together with reference TRBV7-9 and TRBJ1-6, the CDR3 gives the full variable domain: DTGVSQNPRHKITKRGQNVTFRCDPISEHNRLYWYRQTLGQGPEFLTYFQNEAQLEKSRLLSDRFSAERPKGSFSTLEIQRTEQGDSAMYLCASSSRAISRNSPLHFGNGTRLTVT.

The chain couples TRBV6-5 to TRBJ1-2; 8 positions match TRBD1. CDR1 MNHEY and CDR2 SVGAGI come from the germline V gene. Germline trimming cut 4 bases from V and 3 bases from J; bases unmatched to any gene: 4. The CDR3 extends over 14 amino acids. CDR3 protein: CASSFYRGDYGYTF. CDR3 bases: TGTGCCAGCAGTTTCTACAGGGGGGACTATGGCTACACCTTC.

The rearrangement uses TRBV27 and TRBJ2-1; 12 positions match TRBD2. The germline CDR1 and CDR2 sequences are MNHEY and SMNVEV (reference sequence). CDR3 length equals 18 residues. The junction had 10 bases not matched to a gene; V was cut back by 5 bases and J by 2 bases. CDR3 loop: CASSPRTSGVIPYNEQFF. DNA for the CDR3: TGTGCCAGCAGTCCGAGGACTAGCGGGGTAATCCCCTACAATGAGCAGTTCTTC.

A few counts support this clone. The V gene is TRBV4-1, the J gene TRBJ2-1; TRBD2 aligns across 7 bases. This CDR3 is 15 amino acids long. Germline V lookup: CDR1 MGHRA, CDR2 YSYEKL. Trimming at V came to 6 bases and at J to 0 bases, leaving 5 bases not matched to a gene. CDR3 DNA sequence: TGCGCCAGCAGTCAGCGGGATACCTCCTACAATGAGCAGTTCTTC. Protein sequence: CASSQRDTSYNEQFF.